Below, 20 T cell receptor gamma chains from the same sample are listed, as sequenced in a study of γδ T cells in repeated Plasmodium falciparum infection. Flow sorting of PBMC yielded separate Vgamma9/Vdelta2+ and Vdelta2-negative gammadelta T cell populations for bulk repertoire analysis. TCRdb re-called the multiplex PCR reads with CATT. The sample shows 11,000 to 15,000 gamma-chain clones, roughly 1.7% of them seen only once. The specimen sequenced was gamma-delta T cells from blood. The receptors come from a pool of human donors (malaria-infected and uninfected, not separated).

This clone has a handful of counts. A read error is the likely source, as a far larger clone sits one nucleotide away. The same CDR3 also results from other DNA sequences found in this sample. The chain joins TRGV9 to TRGJP. The J gene was missing in TCRdb and was found by matching the end of the DNA to germline. The CDR3 is 18 residues long. The germline V gene encodes CDR1 GITISATS and CDR2 ISYDGTV (reference sequence). The CDR3 protein is CALWEVSPQELGKKIKVF. The CDR3 DNA reads as TGTGCCTTGTGGGAGGTGTCCCCTCAAGAGTTAGGCAAAAAAATCAAGGTATTT.

This clone was detected many times. For this DNA, TCRdb reports the protein of a much larger clone, which diverges at residue 6, most likely from a read error; the protein presented here is translated directly from the DNA. The chain combines TRGV9 with TRGJ1 or TRGJ2. The CDR3 contains 12 residues. Germline CDR1 and CDR2: GITISATS and ISYDGTV (reference sequence). Germline trimming cut 6 bases from V and 3 bases from J; bases unmatched to any gene: 5. The CDR3 DNA reads as TGTGCCTTGTGGAGGAGTTATTATAAGAAACTCTTT. Encoded protein: CALWRSYYKKLF.

In this sample, this clone turned up many times. This probably arose from a read error, given a far larger clone one base away. The same CDR3 can be traced to other DNA sequences in this sample. This chain uses TRGV9 with TRGJ1 or TRGJ2. The J gene is not listed in TCRdb, so it was assigned here from a DNA match to germline. Germline CDR1 GITISATS, CDR2 ISYDGTV (reference sequence). The CDR3 sequence is 13 residues long. The DNA for the CDR3 is TGTGCCCTGTGGGAGGTGCCTATAAGGAAGAAACTCTTT. Its protein is CALWEVPIRKKLF.

This clone appeared a few times. This DNA's translation differs at residue 5 from TCRdb's protein, which comes from a much larger clone; a read error is likely, and the protein shown is translated from the DNA. The chain links TRGV9 to TRGJ1 or TRGJ2. V lost 4 bases, J lost 0 bases, and 15 bases stayed unmatched. Germline V gene sequence: CDR1 GITISATS, CDR2 ISYDGTV (reference sequence). The CDR3 runs to 17 residues. The CDR3 loop reads CALWDAYKYQNYYKKLF. The CDR3 region has the DNA TGTGCCTTGTGGGATGCCTACAAATATCAGAATTATTATAAGAAACTCTTT.

This clone was counted ten times or more. TCRdb's protein for this DNA is that of a much larger clone and differs from the translation at residue 3, likely a read error; the protein shown is the DNA translation. The chain is built from TRGV8 and TRGJ1 or TRGJ2. Looked up from germline, CDR1 is VENAVY and CDR2 is YDSYNSRV. The CDR3 spans 14 residues. The CDR3 spells CASWVNRHYYKKLF. CDR3 DNA sequence: TGTGCCTCCTGGGTCAACCGTCACTATTATAAGAAACTCTTT.

A note on this clone: For this DNA, TCRdb reports the protein of a much larger clone, which diverges at residue 11, most likely from a read error; the protein presented here is translated directly from the DNA. V gene TRGV9 combines with J gene TRGJP. Here the J gene came from matching the DNA to germline, since TCRdb omits it. The V gene's germline CDR1 is GITISATS and CDR2 ISYDGTV (reference sequence). This CDR3 contains 20 residues. The CDR3 DNA reads TGTGCCTTGTGGGAGGTGGAGCAATGGGGCGAAAAGTTGGGCAAAAAGATCAAGGTATTT. It is translated as CALWEVEQWGEKLGKKIKVF.

At least ten counts were recorded for this clone. Translating this DNA gives a protein that differs at residue 11 from the TCRdb one, which belongs to a much larger clone; a read error is likely, and the protein shown is this translation. J is TRGJ1 or TRGJ2 and V is TRGV9. The ends lost 0 bases at V and 2 bases at J; junction bases unmatched: 13. Germline CDR1 is GITISATS and CDR2 is ISYDGTV (reference sequence). This CDR3 has 17 residues. The CDR3 sequence is CALWEVLGIGDYYKKLF. The CDR3 coding sequence is TGTGCCTTGTGGGAGGTGCTTGGGATAGGAGATTATTATAAGAAACTCTTT.

This clone occurred many times. One base separates it from a far larger clone, so it is likely a read error. In the same sample, other DNA sequences code for this CDR3. The J gene was not called, though the V gene is TRGV4. Germline values: CDR1 EGSTGY, CDR2 YDSYTSSV. This CDR3 is built from 10 residues. The CDR3 sequence is CATWEHGLVF. CDR3 coding DNA: TGTGCCACTTGGGAACACGGTTTGGTCTTT.

This clone was observed a handful of times. A far larger clone differs by one base, so this is likely a read error. No DNA is shown, since the ends of the CDR3 on it are uncertain; the CDR3 is the one TCRdb lists. Other DNA sequences in the same sample also yield this CDR3. The V gene call is TRGV2, and the J gene call is absent. CDR1 and CDR2 from the germline V gene are EGSNGY and YDSYNSKV. The CDR3 length is 32 residues, termini included. CDR3 protein: CATWDGPIGIRNSLAVEQHWLSQVSIGRIQHF.

This clone appeared many times. The protein recorded in TCRdb matches a much larger clone and deviates from this DNA's translation at residue 7, suggesting a read error; the protein here is obtained by translating the DNA. This chain joins TRGV9 and TRGJ1 or TRGJ2. The germline V gene has CDR1 GITISATS and CDR2 ISYDGTV (reference sequence). The CDR3 extends over 17 amino acids. The junction had 13 bases not matched to a gene; V was cut back by 1 base and J by 1 base. CDR3 sequence reads: CALWEVTPSENYYKKLF. The CDR3 DNA follows: TGTGCCTTGTGGGAGGTCACTCCATCAGAAAATTATTATAAGAAACTCTTT.

Regarding this clone: A read error likely explains why the TCRdb protein, taken from a much larger clone, differs from this DNA's translation at residue 7; the protein shown is translated from the DNA. The V and J genes are TRGV9 and TRGJP1. No J segment appears in TCRdb, so it was assigned here by matching the sequence to germline. CDR1 is GITISATS, CDR2 ISYDGTV, per germline (reference sequence). J was trimmed by 6 bases and V by 5 bases; bases with no gene match: 6. The CDR3 covers 13 residues. The CDR3: CALWVDAGWFKIF. CDR3 bases: TGTGCCTTGTGGGTGGACGCTGGTTGGTTCAAGATATTT.

Regarding this clone: Translating this DNA gives a protein that differs at residue 14 from the TCRdb one, which belongs to a much larger clone; a read error is likely, and the protein shown is this translation. This chain links TRGV5 with TRGJ1 or TRGJ2. Since TCRdb gives no J gene, matching the DNA to germline was used here to assign it. CDR1 and CDR2 (germline): VINAFY, YDVSNSKD. This CDR3 spans 18 amino acids. The CDR3 spells CATWDRRGDGSNYDKKLF. CDR3 nucleotide sequence: TGTGCCACCTGGGACAGGCGTGGGGATGGCTCGAATTATGATAAGAAACTCTTT.

This clone appeared many times. The protein held in TCRdb is that of a much larger clone and does not match this DNA's translation at residue 4, likely because of a read error; the protein shown is translated from the DNA. This chain connects TRGV9 to TRGJP. Matching the DNA to germline supplied the J gene, which TCRdb does not give. V lost 9 bases to trimming and J lost 2 bases; unmatched junction nucleotides: 13. There are 18 residues in the CDR3. The germline CDR1 and CDR2 sequences are GITISATS and ISYDGTV (reference sequence). The CDR3 loop is CALRQVSRQELGKKIKVF. In DNA form, the CDR3 reads TGTGCCTTGAGGCAGGTGAGCCGGCAAGAGTTGGGCAAAAAAATCAAGGTATTT.

This clone was observed a few times. TCRdb's entry gives the protein of a much larger clone, which mismatches this DNA's translation at residue 11, likely from a read error; the protein reported here is translated from the DNA. No J gene was named, though the V gene is TRGV9. CDR3 length equals 29 residues. In germline, CDR1 is GITISATS, CDR2 ISYDGTV (reference sequence). CDR3 protein: CALWEVRRNSSAVEQHLLSQVSIGRIQHF. The CDR3 DNA reads as TGTGCCTTGTGGGAGGTGCGAAGAAACTCTTCGGCAGTGGAACAACACTTGTTGTCACAGGTAAGTATCGGAAGAATACAACATTTC.

Comments on this clone: The protein in TCRdb stems from a much larger clone and differs at residue 9 from this DNA's translation, likely a read error; here the protein is translated from the DNA. The genes are TRGV9 and TRGJ1 or TRGJ2. Since TCRdb gives no J gene, matching the DNA to germline was used here to assign it. This CDR3 contains 13 residues. Germline CDR1 reads GITISATS; CDR2 reads ISYDGTV (reference sequence). This CDR3 reads CALWDADYHKKLF. Written as DNA, the CDR3 is TGTGCCTTGTGGGACGCGGATTATCATAAGAAACTCTTT.

This clone has only a few counts. TCRdb assigns this DNA the protein of a much larger clone, which departs from its translation at residue 11; this likely reflects a read error, and the protein shown comes from translating the DNA. The chain has TRGV5 and TRGJP. No J gene is reported in TCRdb; it was inferred here by comparing the DNA with germline. In germline, CDR1 is VINAFY, CDR2 YDVSNSKD. The CDR3 has 17 amino acids. The CDR3 reads CATWDRSGGLDKKIKVF. Written as DNA, the CDR3 is TGTGCCACCTGGGACAGGTCGGGGGGGTTGGACAAAAAAATCAAGGTATTT.

A few counts support this clone. TCRdb's protein for this DNA is that of a much larger clone and differs from the translation at residue 7, likely a read error; the protein shown is the DNA translation. The V call is TRGV9, the J call TRGJ1 or TRGJ2. Matching the DNA to germline supplied the J gene, which TCRdb does not give. Germline V CDR1 and CDR2: GITISATS, ISYDGTV (reference sequence). The CDR3 extends over 12 amino acids. V dropped 6 bases and J dropped 8; count of bases not matched to a gene: 10. For the CDR3, the DNA is TGTGCCTTGTGGAAGGACATCCATAAGAAACTCTTT. Protein sequence: CALWKDIHKKLF.

This clone is medium-sized (0.01 to 0.1%) by share. V gene TRGV8 combines with J gene TRGJ1 or TRGJ2. Losses at the gene ends were 3 bases for V and 0 bases for J; bases not matched to a gene: 8. The CDR3 consists of 15 residues. The V gene's germline CDR1 is VENAVY and CDR2 YDSYNSRV. For the CDR3, the DNA is TGTGCCACCTGGGATCGCCGCCTGAATTATTATAAGAAACTCTTT. Protein sequence: CATWDRRLNYYKKLF.

This clone was recorded many times. The protein given by TCRdb reflects a much larger clone and differs at residue 6 from this DNA's translation, likely from a read error; the protein shown is the DNA's translation. The rearrangement joins TRGV3 to TRGJ1 or TRGJ2. The CDR3 runs to 12 residues. Trimming cost V 6 bases and J 8 bases; bases outside gene matches: 10. Germline V gives CDR1 VTNTFY, CDR2 YDVSTARD (reference sequence). The CDR3 DNA reads as TGTGCCACCTGGAGACGCCAAGATAAGAAACTCTTT. This gives the protein CATWRRQDKKLF.

This clone was recorded at least ten times. TCRdb's protein for this DNA is that of a much larger clone and differs from the translation at residue 3, likely a read error; the protein shown is the DNA translation. The chain has TRGV4 and TRGJ1 or TRGJ2. This CDR3 region has 14 residues. CDR1 and CDR2 from the germline V gene are EGSTGY and YDSYTSSV. CDR3 in DNA: TGTGCCTCCTGGGGGCAGGGATATTATTATAAGAAACTCTTT. Translation: CASWGQGYYYKKLF.